This T cell receptor (beta chain) was retrieved from a study of OX40 agonist ivuxolimab in advanced cancers. In the study overall: Dose-escalation subjects each had hepatocellular carcinoma, melanoma, renal cell or head and neck cancer.

The V end was cut by 0 bases, the J end by 2 bases, with 10 bases between. Per germline, CDR1 MNHEY and CDR2 SVGAGI. This CDR3 region has 16 residues. Worth noting for this clone: Antigen unknown.

This table comes from immunoSEQ multiplex PCR, and its TCRdb copy is limited to in-frame clones, with some not included. The sample shows 50,000 to 60,000 clones, approximately 86% of them seen only once. Study-level results: There was clonal expansion of CD4+ and CD8+ blood T cells by week 6 at 0.1 to 3.0 mg/kg. Partial responders receiving 0.1-3.0 mg/kg showed among the lowest clonal expansion.

This clonotype was sampled from an adult with an advanced solid tumor such as melanoma, head and neck, liver or kidney cancer. This rearrangement joins TRBV6-5 to TRBJ2-2; D not resolved. The source was CD4+ or CD8+ T cells sorted from blood, collected in a trial of the OX40 agonist ivuxolimab. The CDR3 here is CASSYSIRYNTGELFF. CDR3 nucleotide sequence: TGTGCCAGCAGTTACTCGATTAGATATAACACCGGGGAGCTGTTTTTT.